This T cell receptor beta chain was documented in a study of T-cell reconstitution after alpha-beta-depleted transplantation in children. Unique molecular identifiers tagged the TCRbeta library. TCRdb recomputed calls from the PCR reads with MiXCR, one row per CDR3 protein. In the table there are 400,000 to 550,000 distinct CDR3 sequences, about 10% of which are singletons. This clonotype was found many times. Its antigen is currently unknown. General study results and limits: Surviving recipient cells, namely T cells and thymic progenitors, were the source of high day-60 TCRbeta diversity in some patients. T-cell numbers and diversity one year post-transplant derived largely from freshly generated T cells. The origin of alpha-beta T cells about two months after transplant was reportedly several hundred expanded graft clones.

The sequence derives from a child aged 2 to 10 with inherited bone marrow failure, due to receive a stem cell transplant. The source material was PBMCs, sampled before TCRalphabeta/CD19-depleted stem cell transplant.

DNA for the CDR3: TGTGCCAGCAGCACCCGATCCGCTCGGGAGCACTCCTACAATGAGCAGTTCTTC. Its translation is CASSTRSAREHSYNEQFF. The chain has TRBV7-8 and TRBJ2-1, with D possibly being TRBD2 (6 bases). The V gene lost 5 bases and the J gene lost 0 bases, with 20 bases spanning the gap. The CDR3 consists of 18 residues. Germline V gene lookup returns CDR1 SGHVS and CDR2 FQNEAQ.